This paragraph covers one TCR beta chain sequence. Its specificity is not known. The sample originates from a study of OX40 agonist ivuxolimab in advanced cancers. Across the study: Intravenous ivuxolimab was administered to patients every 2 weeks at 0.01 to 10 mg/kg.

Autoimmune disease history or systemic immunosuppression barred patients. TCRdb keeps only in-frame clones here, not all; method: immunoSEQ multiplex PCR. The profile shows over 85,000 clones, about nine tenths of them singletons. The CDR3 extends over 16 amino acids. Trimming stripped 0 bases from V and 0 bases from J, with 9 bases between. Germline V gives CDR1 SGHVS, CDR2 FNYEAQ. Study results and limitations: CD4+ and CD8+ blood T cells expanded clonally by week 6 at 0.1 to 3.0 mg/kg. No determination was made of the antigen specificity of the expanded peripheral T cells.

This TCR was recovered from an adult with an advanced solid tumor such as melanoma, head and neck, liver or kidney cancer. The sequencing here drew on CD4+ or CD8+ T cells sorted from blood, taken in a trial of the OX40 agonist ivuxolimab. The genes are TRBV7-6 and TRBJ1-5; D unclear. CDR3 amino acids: CASSLARRNSNQPQHF. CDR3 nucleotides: TGTGCCAGCAGCTTAGCGCGCCGGAATAGCAATCAGCCCCAGCATTTT.